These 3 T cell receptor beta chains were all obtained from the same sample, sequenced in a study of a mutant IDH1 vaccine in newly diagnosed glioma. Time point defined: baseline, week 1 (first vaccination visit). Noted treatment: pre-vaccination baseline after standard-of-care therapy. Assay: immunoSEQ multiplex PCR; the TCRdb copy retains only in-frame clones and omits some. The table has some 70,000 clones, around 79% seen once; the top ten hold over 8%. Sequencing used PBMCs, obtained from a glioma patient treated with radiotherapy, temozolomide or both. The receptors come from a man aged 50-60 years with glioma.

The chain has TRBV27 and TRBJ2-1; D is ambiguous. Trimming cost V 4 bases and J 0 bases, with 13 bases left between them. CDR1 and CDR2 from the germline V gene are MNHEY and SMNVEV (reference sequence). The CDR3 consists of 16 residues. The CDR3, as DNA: TGTGCCAGCAGTTCCTCGGTGCGGAGCTCCTACAATGAGCAGTTCTTC. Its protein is CASSSSVRSSYNEQFF.

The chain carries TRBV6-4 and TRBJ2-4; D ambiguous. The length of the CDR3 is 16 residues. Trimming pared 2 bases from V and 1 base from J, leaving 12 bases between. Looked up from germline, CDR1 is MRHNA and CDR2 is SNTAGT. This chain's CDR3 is CASSDVRIKAKNIQYF. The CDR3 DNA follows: TGTGCCAGCAGTGACGTGAGGATTAAGGCCAAAAACATTCAGTACTTC.

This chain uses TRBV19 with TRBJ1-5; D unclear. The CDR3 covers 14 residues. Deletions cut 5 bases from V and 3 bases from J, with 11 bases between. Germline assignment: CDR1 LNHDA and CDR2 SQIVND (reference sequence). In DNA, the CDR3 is TGTGCCAGTAGTTCCGGGGTGGTCAATCAGCCCCAGCATTTT. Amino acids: CASSSGVVNQPQHF.